These 13 T cell receptor beta chains were sequenced from one sample in a study of high-grade serous ovarian cancer treatment subgroups. Tumor samples were taken before definitive surgery or chemotherapy. Only in-frame clones appear in the TCRdb table, and some are missing; sequencing was by immunoSEQ multiplex PCR. This table has approximately 36,000 clones, around three quarters appearing once. The sequencing input was tumor tissue. The receptors were gathered from a human donor with high-grade serous ovarian cancer.

This sequence joins TRBV5-1 and TRBJ2-7; 7 positions match TRBD2. After removal of 4 bases from V and 6 bases from J, the junction contained 13 bases not matched to a gene. CDR1 is SGHRS, CDR2 YFSETQ, per germline. The CDR3 is 15 amino acids. Written as DNA, the CDR3 is TGCGCCAGCAGCCCGAGGGAGGGGCCCGGCGTCGAGCAGTACTTC. It is translated as CASSPREGPGVEQYF.

The chain employs TRBV6-6 and TRBJ1-2; 7 positions match TRBD1. V was clipped by 4 bases and J by 2 bases; unmatched bases: 4. Looked up from germline, CDR1 is MNHNY and CDR2 is SVGAGI (reference sequence). This CDR3 has 14 amino acids. CDR3 in amino acids: CASSLLTGNYGYTF. The DNA for the CDR3 is TGTGCCAGCAGTTTGTTGACAGGGAACTATGGCTACACCTTC.

The chain's CDR3 is CASSLREQETQYF. Written as DNA, the CDR3 is TGTGCCAGCAGCTTACGAGAGCAAGAGACCCAGTACTTC. The chain uses TRBV7-6 and TRBJ2-5; unclear D gene. The CDR3 loop spans 13 amino acids. The germline V and J ends were trimmed by 2 bases and 2 bases, with 6 bases remaining between them. The germline V gene encodes CDR1 SGHVS and CDR2 FNYEAQ.

The count of this clone is one. The rearrangement uses TRBV7-2 and TRBJ2-7; the match to TRBD1 covers 7 bases. This CDR3 has 15 residues. With 3 bases clipped from V and 0 bases from J, the junction kept 5 bases outside the gene matches. Per germline, CDR1 SGHTA and CDR2 FQGNSA. Here the CDR3 reads CASSFYGDSSYEQYF. The CDR3 coding sequence is TGTGCCAGCAGCTTCTACGGGGACAGCTCCTACGAGCAGTACTTC.

The chain carries TRBV7-2 and TRBJ2-7; 7 nucleotides agree with TRBD2. After removal of 3 bases from V and 3 bases from J, the junction contained 8 bases not matched to a gene. This CDR3 comprises 15 residues. The V gene's germline CDR1 is SGHTA and CDR2 FQGNSA. CDR3 in amino acids: CASSFSGLEGYEQYF. The CDR3 DNA reads TGTGCCAGCAGCTTCTCCGGACTAGAAGGCTACGAGCAGTACTTC.

The chain recombines TRBV7-3 with TRBJ2-2; 12 nucleotides agree with TRBD2. This CDR3 is built from 19 residues. The junction had 8 bases not matched to a gene; V was cut back by 2 bases and J by 1 base. Germline V CDR1 and CDR2: SGHTA, FQGTGA. In nucleotides, the CDR3 is TGTGCCAGCAGCTTAGTTGGACTAGCGGGATCAAAGAACACCGGGGAGCTGTTTTTT. This sequence encodes CASSLVGLAGSKNTGELFF. The complete variable domain, with remaining parts taken from reference TRBV7-3 and TRBJ2-2, reads GAGVSQTPSNKVTEKGKYVELRCDPISGHTALYWYRQSLGQGPEFLIYFQGTGAADDSGLPNDRFFAVRPEGSVSTLKIQRTERGDSAVYLCASSLVGLAGSKNTGELFFGEGSRLTVL.

The rearrangement joins TRBV5-4 to TRBJ1-1; D is unclear. Per the germline V gene, CDR1 is SGHNT and CDR2 is YYREEE (reference sequence). V lost 3 bases, J lost 4 bases, and 7 bases lay in between. The CDR3 consists of 12 residues. The CDR3: CASSSGPTEAFF. The CDR3 DNA sequence: TGTGCCAGCAGCTCCGGGCCCACTGAAGCTTTCTTT. Drawing the rest from reference TRBV5-4 and TRBJ1-1, the complete variable domain is ETGVTQSPTHLIKTRGQQVTLRCSSQSGHNTVSWYQQALGQGPQFIFQYYREEENGRGNFPPRFSGLQFPNYSSELNVNALELDDSALYLCASSSGPTEAFFGQGTRLTVV.

The chain uses TRBV9 and TRBJ2-1; 13 nucleotides match TRBD2. V trimming: 0 bases; J trimming: 15 bases; junction bases outside the gene matches: 3. Germline V lookup: CDR1 SGDLS, CDR2 YYNGEE. The CDR3 covers 13 residues. CDR3 loop: CASSVEGLAGLFF. The CDR3 region has the DNA TGTGCCAGCAGCGTAGAGGGACTAGCGGGGCTGTTCTTC.

The V and J genes are TRBV28 and TRBJ1-1, with a possible D match to TRBD1 (5 bases). Germline lookup yields CDR1 MDHEN and CDR2 SYDVKM. Trimming stripped 4 bases from V and 1 base from J, with 10 bases between. The CDR3 consists of 14 residues. CDR3 amino acids: CASSSGSTNTEAFF. Here the CDR3 DNA reads TGTGCCAGCAGTTCAGGGTCCACGAACACTGAAGCTTTCTTT.

This clone was detected a few times. This chain joins TRBV5-4 and TRBJ1-1; D perhaps matches TRBD1 (5 bases). CDR1 is SGHNT, CDR2 YYREEE, per germline (reference sequence). The CDR3 is 13 residues long. V lost 2 bases and J 6 bases, leaving 11 bases between the germline ends. The CDR3 spells CASSFRWDSEAFF. CDR3 DNA sequence: TGTGCCAGCAGCTTTCGTTGGGACTCTGAAGCTTTCTTT.

The V call is TRBV5-1, the J call TRBJ2-5, with D perhaps matching TRBD2 (5 bases). V was clipped by 4 bases and J by 9 bases, with 16 bases between them. This CDR3 has 13 residues. Germline CDR1 SGHRS, CDR2 YFSETQ. CDR3 nucleotides: TGCGCCAGCAGCCCCCCGACCCTCGGGGCCCAGTACTTC. Translating it yields CASSPPTLGAQYF.

The V gene is TRBV2, the J gene TRBJ1-4; D may be TRBD1 (5 bases). The CDR3 has 14 amino acids. V lost 5 bases to trimming and J lost 7 bases, with 14 bases between them. The germline CDR1 and CDR2 sequences are SNHLY and FYNNEI. CDR3: CASSSQDMGEKLFF. The CDR3 nucleotides are TGTGCCAGCAGTTCTCAGGACATGGGTGAAAAACTGTTTTTT.

The chain uses TRBV7-9 and TRBJ1-5; possibly TRBD1 for D (6 bases). Trimming left V 1 base short and J 7 bases short, with 20 bases between. CDR1 and CDR2 from the germline V gene are SEHNR and FQNEAQ (reference sequence). The CDR3 length is 17 residues. CDR3 coding DNA: TGTGCCAGCAGCTTAGGGAACAGGGCTGGTTATTTGCAGCCCCAGCATTTT. This gives the protein CASSLGNRAGYLQPQHF.